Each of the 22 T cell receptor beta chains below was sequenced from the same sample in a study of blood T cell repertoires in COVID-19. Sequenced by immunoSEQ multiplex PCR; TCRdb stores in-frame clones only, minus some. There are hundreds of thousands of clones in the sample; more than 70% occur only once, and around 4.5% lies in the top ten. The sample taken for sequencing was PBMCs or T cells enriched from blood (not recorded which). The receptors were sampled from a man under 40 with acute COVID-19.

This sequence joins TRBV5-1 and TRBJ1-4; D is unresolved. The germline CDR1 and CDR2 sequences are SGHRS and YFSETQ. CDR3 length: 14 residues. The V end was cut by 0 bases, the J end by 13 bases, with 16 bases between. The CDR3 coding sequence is TGCGCCAGCAGCTTGGATCTAGGTACAAAGAGACTGTTTTTT. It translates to CASSLDLGTKRLFF.

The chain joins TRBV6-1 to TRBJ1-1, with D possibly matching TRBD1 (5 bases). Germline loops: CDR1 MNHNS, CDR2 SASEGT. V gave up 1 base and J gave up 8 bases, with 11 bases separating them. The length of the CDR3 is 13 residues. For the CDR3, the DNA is TGTGCCAGCAGTGAAGGGTACCCAGGGGAAGCTTTCTTT. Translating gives CASSEGYPGEAFF.

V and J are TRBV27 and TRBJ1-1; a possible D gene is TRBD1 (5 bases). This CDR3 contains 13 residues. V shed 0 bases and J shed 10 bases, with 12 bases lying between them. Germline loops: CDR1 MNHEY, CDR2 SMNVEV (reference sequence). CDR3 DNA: TGTGCCAGCAGTTTATCGGGAACAGGTTCAGCTTTCTTT. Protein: CASSLSGTGSAFF.

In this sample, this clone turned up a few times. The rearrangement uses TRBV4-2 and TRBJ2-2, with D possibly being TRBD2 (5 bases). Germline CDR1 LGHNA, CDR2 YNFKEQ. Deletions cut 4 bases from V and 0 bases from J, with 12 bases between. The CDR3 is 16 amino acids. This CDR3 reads CASSRETTANTGELFF. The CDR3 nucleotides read TGTGCCAGCAGCCGGGAGACAACAGCGAACACCGGGGAGCTGTTTTTT.

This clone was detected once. CDR3 nucleotide sequence: TGTGCCAGCAGCCACCCGACTAGCGGGGCACAAGAGACCCAGTACTTC. It specifies CASSHPTSGAQETQYF. The chain uses TRBV3-1 (or the pseudogene TRBV3-2) and TRBJ2-5, with 11 positions matching TRBD2. J was trimmed by 2 bases and V by 3 bases; bases with no gene match: 5. Germline V gene sequence: CDR1 LGHDT, CDR2 YNNKEL (reference sequence). The CDR3 runs to 16 residues.

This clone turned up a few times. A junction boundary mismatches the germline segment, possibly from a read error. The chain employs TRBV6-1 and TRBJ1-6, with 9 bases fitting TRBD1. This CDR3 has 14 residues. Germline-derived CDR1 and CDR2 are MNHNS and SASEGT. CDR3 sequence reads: CASREGQGSSPLHF. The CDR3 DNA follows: TGTGCCAGCAGGGAAGGACAGGGGTCCTCACCCCTCCACTTT.

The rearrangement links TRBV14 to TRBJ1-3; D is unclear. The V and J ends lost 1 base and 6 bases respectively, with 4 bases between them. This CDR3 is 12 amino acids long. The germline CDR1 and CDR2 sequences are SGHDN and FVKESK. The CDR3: CASSQGLNTIYF. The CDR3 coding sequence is TGTGCCAGCAGCCAAGGGCTAAACACCATATATTTT.

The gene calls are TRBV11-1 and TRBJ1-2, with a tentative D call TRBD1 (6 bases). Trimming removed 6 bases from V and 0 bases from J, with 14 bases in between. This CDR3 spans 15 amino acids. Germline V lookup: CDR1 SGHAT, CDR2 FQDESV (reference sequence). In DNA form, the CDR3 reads TGTGCCAGCAGTTCTACAGGGCGGGCTAACTATGGCTACACCTTC. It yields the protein CASSSTGRANYGYTF.

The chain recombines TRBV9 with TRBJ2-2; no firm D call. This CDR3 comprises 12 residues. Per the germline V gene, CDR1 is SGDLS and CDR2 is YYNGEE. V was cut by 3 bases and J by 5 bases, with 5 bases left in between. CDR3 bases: TGTGCCAGCAGCGCTCTGACCGGGGAGCTGTTTTTT. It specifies CASSALTGELFF.

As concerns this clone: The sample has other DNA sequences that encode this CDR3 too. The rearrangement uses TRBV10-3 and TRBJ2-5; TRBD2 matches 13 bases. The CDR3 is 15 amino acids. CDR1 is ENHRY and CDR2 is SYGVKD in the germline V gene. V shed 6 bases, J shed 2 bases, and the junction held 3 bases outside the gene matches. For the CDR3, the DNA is TGTGCCATCAGAGGGACTAGCGGGGAACAAGAGACCCAGTACTTC. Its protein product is CAIRGTSGEQETQYF.

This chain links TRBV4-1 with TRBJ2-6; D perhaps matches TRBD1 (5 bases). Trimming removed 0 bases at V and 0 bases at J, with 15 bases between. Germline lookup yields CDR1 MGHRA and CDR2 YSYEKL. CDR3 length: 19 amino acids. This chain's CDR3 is CASSQDGAGISSGANVLTF. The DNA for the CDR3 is TGCGCCAGCAGCCAAGATGGGGCAGGGATCTCCTCTGGGGCCAACGTCCTGACTTTC.

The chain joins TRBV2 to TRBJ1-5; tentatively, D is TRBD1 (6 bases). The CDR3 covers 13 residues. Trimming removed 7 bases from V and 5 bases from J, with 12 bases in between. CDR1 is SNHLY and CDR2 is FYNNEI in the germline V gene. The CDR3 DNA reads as TGTGCCAGCACCCAGGGGCCGGATCAGCCCCAGCATTTT. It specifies CASTQGPDQPQHF. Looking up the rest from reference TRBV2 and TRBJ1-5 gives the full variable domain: EPEVTQTPSHQVTQMGQEVILRCVPISNHLYFYWYRQILGQKVEFLVSFYNNEISEKSEIFDDQFSVERPDGSNFTLKIRSTKLEDSAMYFCASTQGPDQPQHFGDGTRLSIL.

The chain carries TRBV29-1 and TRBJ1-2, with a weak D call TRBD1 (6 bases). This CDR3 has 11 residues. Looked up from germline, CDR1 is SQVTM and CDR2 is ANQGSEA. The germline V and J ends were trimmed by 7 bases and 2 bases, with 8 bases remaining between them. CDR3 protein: CSGGTNYGYTF. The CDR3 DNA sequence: TGCAGCGGAGGGACAAACTATGGCTACACCTTC.

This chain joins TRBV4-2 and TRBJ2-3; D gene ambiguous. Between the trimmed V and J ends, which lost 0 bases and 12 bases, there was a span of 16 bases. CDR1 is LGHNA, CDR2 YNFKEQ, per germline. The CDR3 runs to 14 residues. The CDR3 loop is CASSQDRGSQSQYF. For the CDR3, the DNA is TGTGCCAGCAGCCAAGATCGCGGCAGCCAATCACAGTATTTT.

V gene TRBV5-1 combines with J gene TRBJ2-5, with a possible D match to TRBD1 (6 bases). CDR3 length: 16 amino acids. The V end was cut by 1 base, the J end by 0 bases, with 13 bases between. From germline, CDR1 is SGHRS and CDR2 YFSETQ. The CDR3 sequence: CASSLPTGEYQETQYF. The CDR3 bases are TGCGCCAGCAGCTTGCCGACAGGCGAGTACCAAGAGACCCAGTACTTC.

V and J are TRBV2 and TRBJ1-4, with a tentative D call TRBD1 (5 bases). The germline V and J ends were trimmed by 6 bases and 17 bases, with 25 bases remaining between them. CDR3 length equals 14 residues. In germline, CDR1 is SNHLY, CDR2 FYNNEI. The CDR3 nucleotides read TGTGCCAGCAGGGGGGAGGGTACCCCCAACGAGCGTTTTTTT. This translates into CASRGEGTPNERFF.

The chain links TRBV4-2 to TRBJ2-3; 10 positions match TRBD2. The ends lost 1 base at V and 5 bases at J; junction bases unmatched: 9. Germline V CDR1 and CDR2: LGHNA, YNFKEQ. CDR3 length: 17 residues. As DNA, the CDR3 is TGTGCCAGCAGCCAAGGGGCCAGCGGGGGGGCCGGAGATACGCAGTATTTT. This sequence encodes CASSQGASGGAGDTQYF.

The CDR3 sequence is CASSARQGLNTEAFF. The CDR3, as DNA: TGTGCCAGCAGTGCCAGACAGGGCCTGAACACTGAAGCTTTCTTT. V usage is TRBV2 and J usage is TRBJ1-1; 7 bases fit TRBD1. The V gene end was trimmed by 4 bases and the J gene end by 0 bases; junction bases not matched to a gene: 5. The germline V gene has CDR1 SNHLY and CDR2 FYNNEI. The CDR3 extends over 15 amino acids.

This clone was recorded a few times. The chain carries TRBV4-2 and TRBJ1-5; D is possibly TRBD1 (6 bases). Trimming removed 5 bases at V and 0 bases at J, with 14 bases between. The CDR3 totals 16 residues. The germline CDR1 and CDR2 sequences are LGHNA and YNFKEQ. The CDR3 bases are TGTGCCAGCAGCTACAGCGGACAGAATAGCAATCAGCCCCAGCATTTT. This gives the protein CASSYSGQNSNQPQHF.

The CDR3 nucleotides are TGTGCCAGCAGCCCGCGGCGGGTAGAGGGCGACGGGGAGCTGTTTTTT. Translating gives CASSPRRVEGDGELFF. V and J are TRBV7-9 and TRBJ2-2; possibly TRBD2 for D (5 bases). The CDR3 is 16 amino acids. Germline V gene lookup returns CDR1 SEHNR and CDR2 FQNEAQ (reference sequence). V shed 5 bases and J shed 7 bases, with 20 bases lying between them. Full variable domain (missing parts from reference TRBV7-9 and TRBJ2-2): DTGVSQNPRHKITKRGQNVTFRCDPISEHNRLYWYRQTLGQGPEFLTYFQNEAQLEKSRLLSDRFSAERPKGSFSTLEIQRTEQGDSAMYLCASSPRRVEGDGELFFGEGSRLTVL.

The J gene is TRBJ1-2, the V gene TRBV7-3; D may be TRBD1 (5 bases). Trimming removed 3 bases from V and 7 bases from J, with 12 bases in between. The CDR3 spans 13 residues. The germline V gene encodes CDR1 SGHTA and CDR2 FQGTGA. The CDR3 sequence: CASSFGGLSGYTF. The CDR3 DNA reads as TGTGCCAGCAGCTTCGGGGGATTAAGTGGCTACACCTTC.

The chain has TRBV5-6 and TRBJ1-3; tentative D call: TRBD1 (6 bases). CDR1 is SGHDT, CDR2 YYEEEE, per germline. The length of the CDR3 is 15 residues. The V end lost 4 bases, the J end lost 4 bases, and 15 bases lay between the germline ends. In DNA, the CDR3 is TGTGCCAGCAGCATCGGCAGGGGTTGGGGAAACACCATATATTTT. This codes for CASSIGRGWGNTIYF.